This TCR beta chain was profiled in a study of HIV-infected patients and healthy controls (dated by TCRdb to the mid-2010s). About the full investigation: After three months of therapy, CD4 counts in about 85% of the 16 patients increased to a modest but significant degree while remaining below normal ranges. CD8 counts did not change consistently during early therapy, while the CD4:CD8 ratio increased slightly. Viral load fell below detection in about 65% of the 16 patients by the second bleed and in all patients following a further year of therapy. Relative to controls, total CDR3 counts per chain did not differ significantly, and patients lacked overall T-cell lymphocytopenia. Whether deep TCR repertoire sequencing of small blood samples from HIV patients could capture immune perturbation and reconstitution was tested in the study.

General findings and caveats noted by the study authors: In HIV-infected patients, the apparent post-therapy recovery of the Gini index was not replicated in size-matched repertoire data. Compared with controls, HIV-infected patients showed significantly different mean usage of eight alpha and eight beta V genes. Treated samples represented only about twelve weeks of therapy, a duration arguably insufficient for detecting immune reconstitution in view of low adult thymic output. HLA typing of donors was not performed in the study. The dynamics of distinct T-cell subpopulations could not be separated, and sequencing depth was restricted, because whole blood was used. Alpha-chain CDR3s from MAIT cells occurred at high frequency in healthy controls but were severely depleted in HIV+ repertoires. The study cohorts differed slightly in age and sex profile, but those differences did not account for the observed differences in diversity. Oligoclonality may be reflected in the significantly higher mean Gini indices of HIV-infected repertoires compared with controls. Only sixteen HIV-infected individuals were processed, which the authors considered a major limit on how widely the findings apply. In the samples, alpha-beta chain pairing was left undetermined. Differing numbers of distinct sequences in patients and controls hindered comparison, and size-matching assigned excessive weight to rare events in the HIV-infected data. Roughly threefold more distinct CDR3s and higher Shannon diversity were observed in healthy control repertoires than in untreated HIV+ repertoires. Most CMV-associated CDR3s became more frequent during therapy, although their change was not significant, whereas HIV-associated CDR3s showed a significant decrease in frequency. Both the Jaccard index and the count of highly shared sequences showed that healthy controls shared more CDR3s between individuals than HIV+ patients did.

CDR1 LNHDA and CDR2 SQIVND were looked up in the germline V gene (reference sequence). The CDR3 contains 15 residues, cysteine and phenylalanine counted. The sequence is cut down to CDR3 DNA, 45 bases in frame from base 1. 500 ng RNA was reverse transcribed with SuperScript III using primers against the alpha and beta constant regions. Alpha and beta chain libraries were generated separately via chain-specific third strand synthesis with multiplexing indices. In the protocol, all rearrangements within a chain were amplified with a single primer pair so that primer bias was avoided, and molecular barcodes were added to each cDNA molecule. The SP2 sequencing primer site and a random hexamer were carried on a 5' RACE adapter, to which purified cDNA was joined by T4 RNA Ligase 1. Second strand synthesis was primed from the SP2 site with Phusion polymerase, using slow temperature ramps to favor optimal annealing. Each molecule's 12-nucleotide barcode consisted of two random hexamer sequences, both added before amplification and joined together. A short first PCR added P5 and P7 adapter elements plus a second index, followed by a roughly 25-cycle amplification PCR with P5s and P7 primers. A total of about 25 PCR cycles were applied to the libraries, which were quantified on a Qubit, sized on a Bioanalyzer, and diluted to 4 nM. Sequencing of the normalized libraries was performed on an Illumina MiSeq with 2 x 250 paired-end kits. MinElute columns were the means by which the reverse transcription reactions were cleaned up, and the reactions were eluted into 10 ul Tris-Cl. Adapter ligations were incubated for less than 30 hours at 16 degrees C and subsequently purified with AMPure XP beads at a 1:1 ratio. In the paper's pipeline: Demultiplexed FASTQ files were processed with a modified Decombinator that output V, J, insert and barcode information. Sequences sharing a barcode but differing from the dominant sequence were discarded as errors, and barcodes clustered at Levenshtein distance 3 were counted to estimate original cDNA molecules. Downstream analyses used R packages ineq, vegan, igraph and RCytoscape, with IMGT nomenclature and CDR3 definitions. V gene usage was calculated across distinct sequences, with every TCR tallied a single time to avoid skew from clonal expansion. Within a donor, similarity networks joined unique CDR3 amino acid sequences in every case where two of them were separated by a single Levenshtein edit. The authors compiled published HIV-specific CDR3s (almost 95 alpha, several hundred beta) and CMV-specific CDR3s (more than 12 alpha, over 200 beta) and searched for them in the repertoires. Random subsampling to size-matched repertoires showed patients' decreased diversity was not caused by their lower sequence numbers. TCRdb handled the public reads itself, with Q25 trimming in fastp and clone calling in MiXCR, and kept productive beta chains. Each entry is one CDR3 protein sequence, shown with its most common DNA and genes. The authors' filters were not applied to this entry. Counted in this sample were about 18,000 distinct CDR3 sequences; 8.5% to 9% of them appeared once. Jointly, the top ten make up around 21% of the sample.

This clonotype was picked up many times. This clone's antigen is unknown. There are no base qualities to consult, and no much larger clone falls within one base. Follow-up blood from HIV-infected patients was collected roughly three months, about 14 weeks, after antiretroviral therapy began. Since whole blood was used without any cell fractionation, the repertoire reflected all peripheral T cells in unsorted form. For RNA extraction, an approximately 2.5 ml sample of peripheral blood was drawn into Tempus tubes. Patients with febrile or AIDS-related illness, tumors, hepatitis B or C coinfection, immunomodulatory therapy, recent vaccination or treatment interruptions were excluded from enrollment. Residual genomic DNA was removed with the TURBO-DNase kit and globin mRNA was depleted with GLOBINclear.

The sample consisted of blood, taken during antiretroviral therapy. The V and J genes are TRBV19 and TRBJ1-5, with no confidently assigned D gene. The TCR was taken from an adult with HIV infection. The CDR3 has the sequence CAAAGRAEGNQPQHF. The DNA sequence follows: TGTGCAGCCGCGGGGAGGGCCGAAGGCAATCAGCCCCAGCATTTT.